The 3 T cell receptor beta chains presented below share a single source sample, sequenced in a study of control samples from healthy donors and cancer patients. Sequenced by immunoSEQ multiplex PCR; TCRdb stores in-frame clones only, minus some. Altogether about 150,000 clones are present, 80% to 95% being singletons, with the ten largest covering roughly 0.7%. Sequencing was done on a sample of blood. All receptors come from a woman in her twenties or thirties in good health.

The chain uses TRBV4-2 and TRBJ1-1; a weak D match, TRBD1 (5 bases). V was shortened by 4 bases and J by 4 bases, with 16 bases between the two germline ends. This CDR3 contains 15 residues. In germline, CDR1 is LGHNA, CDR2 YNFKEQ. This CDR3 is CASSPYYGGGTEAFF. The CDR3 DNA sequence: TGTGCCAGCAGCCCTTATTACGGGGGAGGCACTGAAGCTTTCTTT.

V usage is TRBV5-4 and J usage is TRBJ2-3, with D unresolved. V was clipped by 4 bases and J by 0 bases, with 18 bases between them. The CDR3 totals 17 residues. The germline V gene encodes CDR1 SGHNT and CDR2 YYREEE (reference sequence). CDR3 nucleotides: TGTGCCAGCAGCCACGGACCGGTCCTCGGGAGCACAGATACGCAGTATTTT. It specifies CASSHGPVLGSTDTQYF.

V gene TRBV20-1 combines with J gene TRBJ2-5, with 9 bases that match TRBD2. CDR3 length: 13 amino acids. With V trimmed by 3 bases and J by 4 bases, 3 bases remained unmatched. Germline CDR1 DFQATT, CDR2 SNEGSKA (reference sequence). The CDR3 bases are TGCAGTGCTAGTAGCGGGAGCGGAGAGACCCAGTACTTC. Amino acids: CSASSGSGETQYF.